What follows are 22 T cell receptor beta chains derived from one specimen sequenced in a study of cytomegalovirus exposure and HLA in healthy donors. Vbeta (60) and Jbeta (13) primers were used in the PCR. The method was immunoSEQ multiplex PCR; TCRdb's version includes in-frame clones alone and lacks a portion of them. The sample includes about 180,000 clones, 80% seen only once; the top ten take under 1.5%. Sequencing was carried out using PBMCs. These receptor sequences come from a girl aged 10-17 years in good health and CMV-seropositive.

The V gene is TRBV15, the J gene TRBJ2-5; 7 nucleotides align to TRBD2. The DNA end is a closer match to TRBJ2-7, so the J assignment may be wrong. CDR1 and CDR2 (germline): LNHNV, YYDKDF (reference sequence). This CDR3 has 15 amino acids. CDR3 amino acids: CATSTVAGYSYEQYF. In nucleotides, the CDR3 is TGTGCCACCAGCACCGTAGCGGGCTATTCCTACGAGCAGTACTTC.

The CDR3 region is CASSLVEVGGRHVLTF. CDR3 DNA: TGTGCCAGCAGCTTAGTAGAAGTCGGGGGGCGGCACGTCCTGACTTTC. The chain recombines TRBV7-9 with TRBJ2-6, with a possible D match to TRBD2 (7 bases). V gave up 1 base and J gave up 11 bases, with 18 bases separating them. The CDR3 totals 16 residues. Germline loops: CDR1 SEHNR, CDR2 FQNEAQ (reference sequence).

This rearrangement joins TRBV11-2 to TRBJ2-5, with D perhaps matching TRBD1 (6 bases). The CDR3 consists of 13 residues. The V gene lost 9 bases and the J gene lost 0 bases, with 11 bases spanning the gap. Germline V gene lookup returns CDR1 SGHAT and CDR2 FQNNGV. The chain's CDR3 is CASHDRHQETQYF. For the CDR3, the DNA is TGTGCCAGTCATGACAGGCACCAAGAGACCCAGTACTTC.

This clone was seen a handful of times. This chain uses TRBV27 with TRBJ2-1; 10 bases align to TRBD2. This CDR3 region has 15 residues. Germline lookup yields CDR1 MNHEY and CDR2 SMNVEV (reference sequence). J was trimmed by 6 bases and V by 5 bases; bases with no gene match: 7. This CDR3 is CASSDLAGVPNEQFF. The CDR3 nucleotides are TGTGCCAGCAGTGACCTAGCGGGAGTACCCAATGAGCAGTTCTTC.

The rearrangement links TRBV20-1 to TRBJ2-7; D perhaps matches TRBD2 (5 bases). The CDR3 spans 11 residues. V shed 6 bases and J shed 5 bases, with 11 bases lying between them. The V gene's germline CDR1 is DFQATT and CDR2 SNEGSKA (reference sequence). DNA of the CDR3: TGCAGTGCCCCCGGGGTCGACGAGCAGTACTTC. Its protein product is CSAPGVDEQYF.

This chain uses TRBV10-3 with TRBJ2-5; tentatively, D is TRBD1 (6 bases). Trimming took 6 bases from V and 5 from J, leaving 10 bases between them. Germline V lookup: CDR1 ENHRY, CDR2 SYGVKD. The CDR3 is made up of 12 amino acids. CDR3 sequence (DNA): TGTGCCATCAGCGACAGGAGGGAGACCCAGTACTTC. It encodes CAISDRRETQYF.

This chain uses TRBV20-1 with TRBJ1-2; D is ambiguous. Germline CDR1 DFQATT, CDR2 SNEGSKA (reference sequence). The V end lost 2 bases, the J end lost 8 bases, and 9 bases lay between the germline ends. The CDR3 totals 11 residues. CDR3 nucleotides: TGCAGTGCTAGAAGCATTAGAGGCTACACCTTC. This sequence encodes CSARSIRGYTF.

The rearrangement links TRBV2 to TRBJ2-1; D unclear. The length of the CDR3 is 11 residues. CDR1 and CDR2 from the germline V gene are SNHLY and FYNNEI. V shed 11 bases and J shed 6 bases, with 11 bases lying between them. In DNA form, the CDR3 reads TGTGCCGGAGCCCTGGGCAATGAGCAGTTCTTC. Amino acid sequence: CAGALGNEQFF.

The rearrangement joins TRBV19 to TRBJ2-2, with TRBD2 as a possible D gene (6 bases). This CDR3 is built from 13 residues. V lost 7 bases and J lost 6, with 12 bases in between. CDR1 is LNHDA and CDR2 is SQIVND in the germline V gene (reference sequence). CDR3 in amino acids: CASIRLASGELFF. The CDR3 nucleotides are TGTGCCAGTATAAGGCTAGCGTCCGGGGAGCTGTTTTTT.

This chain joins TRBV6-5 and TRBJ2-5, with 7 bases matching TRBD1. In germline, CDR1 is MNHEY, CDR2 SVGAGI. With 6 bases clipped from V and 2 bases from J, the junction kept 6 bases outside the gene matches. The CDR3 sequence is 14 residues long. CDR3 bases: TGTGCCAGCAGGGAGACAGGGCGGCAAGAGACCCAGTACTTC. This gives the protein CASRETGRQETQYF.

This clone was seen a handful of times. The V call is TRBV5-1, the J call TRBJ1-1, with TRBD1 as a possible D gene (5 bases). CDR1 SGHRS and CDR2 YFSETQ come from the germline V gene. V shed 4 bases and J shed 11 bases, with 15 bases lying between them. The CDR3 loop spans 12 amino acids. CDR3: CASSPPGGYAFF. The CDR3 DNA follows: TGCGCCAGCAGCCCCCCCGGGGGGTATGCTTTCTTT.

This clone was picked up a small number of times. V usage is TRBV19 and J usage is TRBJ1-5, with 9 bases lining up with TRBD1. CDR1 and CDR2 from the germline V gene are LNHDA and SQIVND (reference sequence). The CDR3 is 14 residues long. The V segment lost 6 bases and the J segment 5 bases; nucleotides outside the gene matches: 5. The CDR3 loop is CASSRGQGDQPQHF. CDR3 DNA: TGTGCCAGTAGCCGGGGACAGGGAGATCAGCCCCAGCATTTT.

V gene TRBV5-1 combines with J gene TRBJ1-2, with 10 positions matching TRBD1. V dropped 3 bases and J dropped 3; count of bases not matched to a gene: 5. Germline V gives CDR1 SGHRS, CDR2 YFSETQ. The CDR3 contains 15 residues. CDR3 sequence reads: CASSSGDRGYYGYTF. CDR3 coding DNA: TGCGCCAGCAGCTCTGGGGACAGGGGCTACTATGGCTACACCTTC.

The rearrangement links TRBV6-5 to TRBJ2-7, with TRBD1 as a possible D gene (6 bases). This CDR3 has 15 residues. From germline, CDR1 is MNHEY and CDR2 SVGAGI. V was pared by 0 bases and J by 4 bases, with 13 bases between. The CDR3, as DNA: TGTGCCAGCAGTTACTCGGGGGCCTACCCGTACGAGCAGTACTTC. Residues: CASSYSGAYPYEQYF.

This sequence joins TRBV7-2 and TRBJ1-5, with a weak D call TRBD1 (5 bases). Germline CDR1 is SGHTA and CDR2 is FQGNSA. The CDR3 runs 15 residues. Trimming stripped 0 bases from V and 4 bases from J, with 10 bases between. For the CDR3, the DNA is TGTGCCAGCAGCTTAGCGCTTTCAGGGAATCAGCCCCAGCATTTT. It is translated as CASSLALSGNQPQHF.

Only one count was recorded for this clone. The rearrangement uses TRBV27 and TRBJ2-7; 8 bases align to TRBD1. In germline, CDR1 is MNHEY, CDR2 SMNVEV (reference sequence). The CDR3 consists of 14 residues. J gave up 5 bases and V 6 bases, and 9 bases lay outside the gene matches. The CDR3 sequence is CASSVQGAIHEQYF. CDR3 in DNA: TGTGCCAGCAGCGTTCAGGGGGCTATCCACGAGCAGTACTTC.

V usage is TRBV5-1 and J usage is TRBJ1-1, with D unclear. The CDR3 extends over 13 amino acids. The ends were cut back, 4 bases at V and 5 bases at J, with 12 bases in the middle. The germline CDR1 and CDR2 sequences are SGHRS and YFSETQ. The CDR3 region is CASSPEMWTEAFF. The CDR3 nucleotides read TGCGCCAGCAGCCCGGAGATGTGGACTGAAGCTTTCTTT.

The chain links TRBV10-3 to TRBJ2-1, with D maybe TRBD2 (5 bases). Germline V gene data show CDR1 as ENHRY and CDR2 as SYGVKD. This CDR3 contains 13 residues. V was pared by 3 bases and J by 6 bases, with 9 bases between. CDR3 nucleotides: TGTGCCATCAGTGAACTAGAAACCAATGAGCAGTTCTTC. Protein sequence: CAISELETNEQFF.

In this sample, this clone turned up a few times. V and J are TRBV5-1 and TRBJ2-4; TRBD2 agrees at 7 bases. V lost 1 base and J lost 3; bases outside the gene matches: 10. The germline gives CDR1 SGHRS, CDR2 YFSETQ. CDR3 length equals 17 residues. CDR3 in DNA: TGCGCCAGCAGCTTGACGGGCGGGAGCGGGGTCAAAAACATTCAGTACTTC. Translation gives CASSLTGGSGVKNIQYF.

This clone has only one observation. An end of the junction differs from the germline gene, which may be a read error. The CDR3 DNA reads as TGTGCTAGCAGCTTAGCTTTGGGGGGAGAGCAGTACTTC. It codes for CASSLALGGEQYF. The V gene is TRBV7-7, the J gene TRBJ2-7, with a weak D call TRBD2 (6 bases). The CDR3 contains 13 residues. Germline V CDR1 and CDR2: SSHAT, FNYEAQ (reference sequence).

The chain has TRBV5-1 and TRBJ2-1; the D is unclear. Germline CDR1 reads SGHRS; CDR2 reads YFSETQ. V lost 0 bases, J lost 9 bases, and 13 bases lay in between. CDR3 length: 14 residues. CDR3 amino acids: CASSLELTPSEQFF. The CDR3 DNA is TGCGCCAGCAGCTTGGAGCTTACCCCTTCTGAGCAGTTCTTC. Variable domain in full (rest from reference TRBV5-1 and TRBJ2-1): KAGVTQTPRYLIKTRGQQVTLSCSPISGHRSVSWYQQTPGQGLQFLFEYFSETQRNKGNFPGRFSGRQFSNSRSEMNVSTLELGDSALYLCASSLELTPSEQFFGPGTRLTVL.

The V and J genes are TRBV15 and TRBJ2-7; 9 positions match TRBD1. Unmatched junction bases numbered 13, after V lost 1 base and J lost 6 bases. This CDR3 spans 17 amino acids. Germline CDR1 reads LNHNV; CDR2 reads YYDKDF (reference sequence). CDR3 coding DNA: TGTGCCACCAGCAGAGGCCTAGGGACAGGGCGGTCGGGCGAGCAGTACTTC. Amino acid sequence: CATSRGLGTGRSGEQYF.